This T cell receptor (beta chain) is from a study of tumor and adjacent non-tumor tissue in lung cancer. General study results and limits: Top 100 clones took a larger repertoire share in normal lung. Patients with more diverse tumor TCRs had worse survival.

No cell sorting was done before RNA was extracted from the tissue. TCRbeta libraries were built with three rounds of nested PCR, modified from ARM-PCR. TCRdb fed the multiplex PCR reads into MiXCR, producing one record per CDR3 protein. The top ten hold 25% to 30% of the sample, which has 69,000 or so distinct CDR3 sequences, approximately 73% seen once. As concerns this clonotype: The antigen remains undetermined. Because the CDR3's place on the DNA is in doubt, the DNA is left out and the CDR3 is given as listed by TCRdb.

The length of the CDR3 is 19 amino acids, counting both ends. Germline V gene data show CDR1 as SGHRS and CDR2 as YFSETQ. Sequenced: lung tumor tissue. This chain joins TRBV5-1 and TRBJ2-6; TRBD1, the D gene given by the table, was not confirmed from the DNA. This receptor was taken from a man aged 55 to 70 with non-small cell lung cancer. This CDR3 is CASSSTRQGVAWGTNVLTF.